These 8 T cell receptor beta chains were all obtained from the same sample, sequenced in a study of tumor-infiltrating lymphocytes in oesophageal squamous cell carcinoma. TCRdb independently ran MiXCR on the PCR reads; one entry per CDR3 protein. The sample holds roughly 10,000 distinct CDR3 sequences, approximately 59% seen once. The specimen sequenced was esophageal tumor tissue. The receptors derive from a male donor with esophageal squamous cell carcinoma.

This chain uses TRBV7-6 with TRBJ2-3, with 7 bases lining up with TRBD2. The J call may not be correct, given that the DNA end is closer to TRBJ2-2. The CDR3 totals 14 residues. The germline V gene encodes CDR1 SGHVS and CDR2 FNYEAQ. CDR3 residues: CASVGGSNTGELFF. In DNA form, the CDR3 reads TGTGCCAGCGTCGGGGGGTCGAACACCGGGGAGCTGTTTTTT.

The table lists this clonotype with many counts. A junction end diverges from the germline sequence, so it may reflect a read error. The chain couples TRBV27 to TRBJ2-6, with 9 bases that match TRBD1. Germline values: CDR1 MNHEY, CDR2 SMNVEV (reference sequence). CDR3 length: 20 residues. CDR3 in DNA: TGCACCAGCAGTTTGGTTAGGGACCTACCGGACAGGGGTGGGGCCAACGTCCTGACTTTC. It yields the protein CTSSLVRDLPDRGGANVLTF.

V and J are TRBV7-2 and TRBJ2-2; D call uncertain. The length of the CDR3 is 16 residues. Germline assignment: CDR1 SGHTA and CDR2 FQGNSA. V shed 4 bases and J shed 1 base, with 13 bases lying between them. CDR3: CASSSYDFLNTGELFF. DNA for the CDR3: TGTGCCAGCAGCTCTTACGACTTCTTGAACACCGGGGAGCTGTTTTTT. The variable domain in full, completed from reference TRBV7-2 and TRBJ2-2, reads GAGVSQSPSNKVTEKGKDVELRCDPISGHTALYWYRQSLGQGLEFLIYFQGNSAPDKSGLPSDRFSAERTGGSVSTLTIQRTQQEDSAVYLCASSSYDFLNTGELFFGEGSRLTVL.

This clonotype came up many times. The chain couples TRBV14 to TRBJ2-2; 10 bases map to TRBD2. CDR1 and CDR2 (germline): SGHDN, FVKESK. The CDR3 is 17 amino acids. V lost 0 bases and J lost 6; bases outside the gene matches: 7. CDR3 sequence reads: CASSQEVGLAGAGELFF. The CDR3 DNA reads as TGTGCCAGCAGCCAAGAAGTCGGGCTAGCGGGAGCCGGGGAGCTGTTTTTT.

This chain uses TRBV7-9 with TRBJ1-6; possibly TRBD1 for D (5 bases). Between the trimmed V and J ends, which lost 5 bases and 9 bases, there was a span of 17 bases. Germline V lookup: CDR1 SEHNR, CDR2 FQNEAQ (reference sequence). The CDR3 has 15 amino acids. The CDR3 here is CASSPPGGRGSPLHF. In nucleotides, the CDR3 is TGTGCCAGCAGCCCCCCCGGGGGGAGGGGTTCACCCCTCCACTTT.

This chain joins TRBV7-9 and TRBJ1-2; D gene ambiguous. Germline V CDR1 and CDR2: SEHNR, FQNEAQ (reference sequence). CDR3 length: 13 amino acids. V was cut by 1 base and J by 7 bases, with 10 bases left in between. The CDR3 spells CASSLEYGSGYTF. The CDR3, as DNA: TGTGCCAGCAGCTTAGAATACGGGAGTGGCTACACCTTC.

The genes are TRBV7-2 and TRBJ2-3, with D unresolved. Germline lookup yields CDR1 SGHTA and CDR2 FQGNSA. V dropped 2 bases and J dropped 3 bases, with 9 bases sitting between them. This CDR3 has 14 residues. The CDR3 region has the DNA TGTGCCAGCAGCTTATTGTCCGCAACAGATACGCAGTATTTT. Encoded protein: CASSLLSATDTQYF.

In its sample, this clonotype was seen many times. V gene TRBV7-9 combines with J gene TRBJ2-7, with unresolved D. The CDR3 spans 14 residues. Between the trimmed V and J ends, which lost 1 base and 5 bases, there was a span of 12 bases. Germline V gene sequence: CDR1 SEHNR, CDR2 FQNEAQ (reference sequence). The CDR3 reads CASSLGLTPDEQYF. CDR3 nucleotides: TGTGCCAGCAGCTTAGGGCTCACCCCGGACGAGCAGTACTTC. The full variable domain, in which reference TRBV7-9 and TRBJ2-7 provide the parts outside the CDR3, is DTGVSQNPRHKITKRGQNVTFRCDPISEHNRLYWYRQTLGQGPEFLTYFQNEAQLEKSRLLSDRFSAERPKGSFSTLEIQRTEQGDSAMYLCASSLGLTPDEQYFGPGTRLTVT.